This T cell receptor beta chain was identified during a study of blood T cell repertoires in COVID-19. At the level of the study: Specimens from acute and convalescent COVID-19 originated in the United States, Italy and Spain. T cells, B-cell-depleted T cells, or PBMCs supplied cDNA or gDNA.

This clone was observed a few times. The CDR3 is made up of 13 amino acids. V was pared by 11 bases and J by 7 bases, with 8 bases of the junction left unmatched. CDR1 and CDR2 from the germline V gene are ENHRY and SYGVKD. In the original workflow: Amplifying reference gene primers gave estimates of nucleated cell counts. Assay used: immunoSEQ multiplex PCR; TCRdb lists only in-frame clones, some missing. V, J and clone size were drawn from that table, and D and trimming were deduced from the DNA. The sample includes around 100,000 clones, roughly 85% seen only once; the top ten take approximately 31%.

The chain combines TRBV10-3 with TRBJ1-4, with 9 bases fitting TRBD1. Source material: peripheral blood. The TCR was taken from a man aged 70 or older with active or convalescent COVID-19. DNA of the CDR3: TGTGCCTCAAGAGGGACAGGGTCTGAAAAACTGTTTTTT. This gives the protein CASRGTGSEKLFF.